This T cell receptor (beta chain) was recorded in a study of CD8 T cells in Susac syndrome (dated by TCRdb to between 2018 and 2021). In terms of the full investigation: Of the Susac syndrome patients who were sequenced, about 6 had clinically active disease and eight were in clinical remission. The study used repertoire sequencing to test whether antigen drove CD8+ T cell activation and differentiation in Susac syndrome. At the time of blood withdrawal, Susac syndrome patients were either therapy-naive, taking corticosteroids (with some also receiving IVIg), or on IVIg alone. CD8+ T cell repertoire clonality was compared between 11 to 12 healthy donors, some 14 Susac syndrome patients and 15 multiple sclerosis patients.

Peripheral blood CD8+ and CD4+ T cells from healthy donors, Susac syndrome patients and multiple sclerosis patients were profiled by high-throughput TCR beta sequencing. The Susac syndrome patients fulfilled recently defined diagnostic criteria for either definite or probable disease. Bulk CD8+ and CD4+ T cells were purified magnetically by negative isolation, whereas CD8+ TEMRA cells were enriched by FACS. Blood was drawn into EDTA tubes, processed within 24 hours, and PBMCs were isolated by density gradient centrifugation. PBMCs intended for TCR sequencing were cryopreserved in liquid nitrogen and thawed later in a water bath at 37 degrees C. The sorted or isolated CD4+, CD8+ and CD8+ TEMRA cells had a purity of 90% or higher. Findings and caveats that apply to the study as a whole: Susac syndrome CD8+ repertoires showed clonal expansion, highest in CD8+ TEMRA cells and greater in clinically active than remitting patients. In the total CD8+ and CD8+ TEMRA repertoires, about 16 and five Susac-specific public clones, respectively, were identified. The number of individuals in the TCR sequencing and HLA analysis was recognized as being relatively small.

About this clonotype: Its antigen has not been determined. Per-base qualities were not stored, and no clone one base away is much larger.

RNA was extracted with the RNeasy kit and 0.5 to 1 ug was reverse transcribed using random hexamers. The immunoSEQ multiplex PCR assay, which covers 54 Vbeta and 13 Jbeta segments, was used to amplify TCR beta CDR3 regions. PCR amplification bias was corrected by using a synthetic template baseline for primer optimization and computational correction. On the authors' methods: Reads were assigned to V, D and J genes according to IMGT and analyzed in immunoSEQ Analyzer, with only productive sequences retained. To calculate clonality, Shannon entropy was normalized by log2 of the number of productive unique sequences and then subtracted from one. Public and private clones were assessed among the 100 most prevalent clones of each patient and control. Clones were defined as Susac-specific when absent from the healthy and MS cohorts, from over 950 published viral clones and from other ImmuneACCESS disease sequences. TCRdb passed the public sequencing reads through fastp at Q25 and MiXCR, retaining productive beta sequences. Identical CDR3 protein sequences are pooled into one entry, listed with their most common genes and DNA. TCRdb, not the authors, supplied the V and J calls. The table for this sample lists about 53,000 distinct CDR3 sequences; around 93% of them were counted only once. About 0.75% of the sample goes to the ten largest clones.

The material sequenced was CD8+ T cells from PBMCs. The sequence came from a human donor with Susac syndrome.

The nucleotide sequence is TGTGCCAGCAGCCCAACCCACCTATACGAGCAGTACTTC. This gives the protein CASSPTHLYEQYF. The rearranged chain carries TRBV7-2 and TRBJ2-7; no D segment can be confidently identified. For CDR1 and CDR2, the germline V gene lists SGHTA and FQGNSA. V loses 5 bases of germline sequence and J loses 4 bases, and the interval between the two ends is 12 bases. Including the terminal cysteine and phenylalanine, the CDR3 comprises 13 residues. The sequence is cut down to CDR3 DNA, 39 bases in frame from base 1.